This note documents a single T cell receptor beta chain sequence. What it binds is unknown. The data belong to a study of monozygotic twins with inflammatory bowel disease. Broader study findings: It was in IBD patients that TCRbeta diversity (inverse Simpson) was lower than in healthy co-twins.

From germline, CDR1 is SGHRS and CDR2 YFSETQ. The length of the CDR3 is 14 residues. For every TCR library, around 3.5 ug of total RNA was used. Per sample, reverse transcription was split into eight reactions. UMIs were attached via template switching, each with a 6-nucleotide sample barcode. TCRdb re-analyzed the 5' RACE reads; it lists each CDR3 protein once, without DNA. The table for this sample gives 350,000 to 550,000 distinct CDR3 sequences. This sequence was found in a human donor with ulcerative colitis or Crohn's disease, or a healthy co-twin of an affected twin (not recorded which). The rearrangement links TRBV5-1 to TRBJ2-1; the D gene TCRdb calls, TRBD1, cannot be checked with no DNA. Material: blood. The CDR3 loop is CASSLRTSQGEQFF.